This passage covers 29 T cell receptor beta chains from one sample sequenced in a study of blood T cells in healthy people across ages. The second PCR ran about 6 to 12 cycles with a sample-barcoded 5' primer and J-beta primers. One entry per CDR3 protein, called by TCRdb with MiXCR from the 5' RACE reads. Here the sample spans 890,000 or so distinct CDR3 sequences, under 80% being singletons. Sequenced material: blood. The source of these receptors is a man aged 25 to 40 in good health.

This clonotype was picked up many times. This chain uses TRBV7-4 with TRBJ2-4; D uncertain. V was pared by 3 bases and J by 15 bases, with 15 bases between. The CDR3 totals 12 residues. The V gene's germline CDR1 is SGHVT and CDR2 SQSDAQ. For the CDR3, the DNA is TGTGCCAGCAGCTTCCGTAACGGGCGCGGGTACTTC. The encoded protein is CASSFRNGRGYF.

CDR3 residues: CAVLGQGAYNEQFF. The CDR3, as DNA: TGTGCCGTTCTTGGACAGGGCGCCTACAATGAGCAGTTCTTC. The chain has TRBV7-9 and TRBJ2-1; 8 positions match TRBD1. This CDR3 spans 14 amino acids. Unmatched junction bases numbered 8, after V lost 11 bases and J lost 2 bases. The germline V gene encodes CDR1 SEHNR and CDR2 FQNEAQ (reference sequence). Combining the CDR3 with reference TRBV7-9 and TRBJ2-1 gives the whole variable domain DTGVSQNPRHKITKRGQNVTFRCDPISEHNRLYWYRQTLGQGPEFLTYFQNEAQLEKSRLLSDRFSAERPKGSFSTLEIQRTEQGDSAMYLCAVLGQGAYNEQFFGPGTRLTVL.

This clonotype was counted only a few times. The chain uses TRBV9 and TRBJ1-2, with 12 bases fitting TRBD1. This CDR3 is built from 15 residues. Germline lookup yields CDR1 SGDLS and CDR2 YYNGEE. Unmatched junction bases numbered 8, after V lost 3 bases and J lost 8 bases. CDR3 DNA sequence: TGTGCCAGCAGCGAGCCGGGACAGGGGGCGCGCGGCTACACCTTC. Its protein is CASSEPGQGARGYTF. Based on the CDR3 plus reference TRBV9 and TRBJ1-2, the full variable domain is DSGVTQTPKHLITATGQRVTLRCSPRSGDLSVYWYQQSLDQGLQFLIQYYNGEERAKGNILERFSAQQFPDLHSELNLSSLELGDSALYFCASSEPGQGARGYTFGSGTRLTVV.

The J gene is TRBJ2-7, the V gene TRBV27; D might be TRBD2 (6 bases). The germline V gene encodes CDR1 MNHEY and CDR2 SMNVEV (reference sequence). V was pared by 7 bases and J by 5 bases, with 21 bases between. The CDR3 loop spans 15 amino acids. The CDR3 region is CASNLLGDSPHEQYF. In DNA, the CDR3 is TGTGCCAGCAATCTGTTGGGGGACTCGCCCCACGAGCAGTACTTC.

This clonotype has a single count. The V call is TRBV12-5, the J call TRBJ2-1, with a possible D match to TRBD1 (6 bases). The ends were cut back, 7 bases at V and 10 bases at J, with 14 bases in the middle. This CDR3 contains 12 residues. The V gene's germline CDR1 is LGHNT and CDR2 FRNRAP. The CDR3 nucleotides read TGTGCTAGTGCCCTAGGGGGTCAAGAGCAGTTCTTC. It translates to CASALGGQEQFF.

This clonotype was counted between two and nine times. The chain has TRBV12-3 or TRBV12-4 and TRBJ2-2; D unresolved. V gave up 3 bases and J gave up 5 bases, with 10 bases separating them. This CDR3 is 14 amino acids long. DNA for the CDR3: TGTGCCAGCAGTTTGGCCAGATCTACCGGGGAGCTGTTTTTT. Residues: CASSLARSTGELFF.

This clonotype was seen a few times. CDR3 DNA: TGCGCCAGCAGCCAAGATCGTGATGAGACCCAGTACTTC. Translated, it gives CASSQDRDETQYF. This rearrangement joins TRBV4-3 to TRBJ2-5; D not certain. V was cut by 0 bases and J by 5 bases, with 7 bases left in between. Germline V gene sequence: CDR1 LGHNA, CDR2 YSLEER. There are 13 residues in the CDR3.

The sample holds a few counts of this clonotype. The chain carries TRBV7-3 and TRBJ2-1, with 8 bases lining up with TRBD1. Germline trimming cut 5 bases from V and 6 bases from J; bases unmatched to any gene: 12. There are 16 residues in the CDR3. Germline CDR1 is SGHTA and CDR2 is FQGTGA. The CDR3 here is CASSIDKTGASNEQFF. The CDR3 DNA reads as TGTGCCAGCAGCATCGATAAGACAGGGGCTTCCAATGAGCAGTTCTTC.

The chain combines TRBV14 with TRBJ2-1; TRBD1 aligns across 7 bases. Looked up from germline, CDR1 is SGHDN and CDR2 is FVKESK. Losses at the gene ends were 3 bases for V and 2 bases for J; bases not matched to a gene: 10. This CDR3 region has 17 residues. CDR3: CASSHAPRDSTYNEQFF. CDR3 in DNA: TGTGCCAGCAGCCATGCCCCCCGGGACAGTACCTACAATGAGCAGTTCTTC.

This clonotype has just a few counts. This rearrangement joins TRBV27 to TRBJ2-7; D remains ambiguous. The J call may be in error: the DNA end matches TRBJ2-5 better. The germline V gene encodes CDR1 MNHEY and CDR2 SMNVEV (reference sequence). The CDR3 spans 13 residues. In nucleotides, the CDR3 is TGTGCCAGCAGTTTAGTCCTCTGGGAGACCCAGTACTTC. It codes for CASSLVLWETQYF.

The V call is TRBV4-3, the J call TRBJ2-1; unclear D gene. This CDR3 is 13 amino acids long. Germline V lookup: CDR1 LGHNA, CDR2 YSLEER. Trimming cost V 0 bases and J 7 bases, with 7 bases left between them. The CDR3 spells CASSQEWRNEQFF. The CDR3, as DNA: TGCGCCAGCAGCCAAGAGTGGCGGAATGAGCAGTTCTTC.

This chain connects TRBV5-6 to TRBJ1-1; no definite D call. Trimming took 6 bases from V and 4 from J, leaving 13 bases between them. The CDR3 is made up of 13 amino acids. The germline V gene has CDR1 SGHDT and CDR2 YYEEEE. CDR3 sequence: CASISKVGTEAFF. The DNA of the CDR3 is TGTGCCAGCATCAGCAAGGTGGGCACTGAAGCTTTCTTT.

This clonotype was counted between two and nine times. This sequence joins TRBV5-6 and TRBJ2-6; no reliable D call. This CDR3 region has 15 residues. V lost 0 bases to trimming and J lost 3 bases, with 7 bases between them. The V gene's germline CDR1 is SGHDT and CDR2 YYEEEE. CDR3 protein: CASSLGVFGANVLTF. DNA of the CDR3: TGTGCCAGCAGCTTGGGGGTATTTGGGGCCAACGTCCTGACTTTC.

This clonotype was counted a single time. CDR3 protein: CASSRLAGSHNEQFF. DNA of the CDR3: TGTGCCAGCAGTAGACTAGCGGGATCCCACAATGAGCAGTTCTTC. V usage is TRBV6-4 and J usage is TRBJ2-1, with 11 bases that match TRBD2. Germline-derived CDR1 and CDR2 are MRHNA and SNTAGT. The trim removed 5 bases at V and 5 bases at J, leaving 5 bases unmatched. CDR3 length equals 15 residues.

The genes are TRBV4-1 and TRBJ2-2; D may be TRBD2 (6 bases). Germline loops: CDR1 MGHRA, CDR2 YSYEKL. Between the trimmed V and J ends, which lost 0 bases and 1 base, there was a span of 9 bases. CDR3 size: 16 residues. CDR3 region: CASSQEVGGNTGELFF. The CDR3 region has the DNA TGCGCCAGCAGCCAAGAAGTGGGGGGGAACACCGGGGAGCTGTTTTTT.

As to this clonotype: At one of its ends the junction is not consistent with the germline gene, which may arise from a read error. The chain couples TRBV9 to TRBJ2-3; D ambiguous. Germline CDR1 and CDR2: SGDLS and YYNGEE. CDR3 size: 14 residues. The CDR3 nucleotides are TGTGCCAGCAGCGTAGCACTGTACACAGATATGCAGTATTTT. Translating it yields CASSVALYTDMQYF.

The rearrangement links TRBV7-2 to TRBJ2-3; 10 positions agree with TRBD2. Losses at the gene ends were 3 bases for V and 12 bases for J; bases not matched to a gene: 15. Germline V gene lookup returns CDR1 SGHTA and CDR2 FQGNSA. The CDR3 runs to 16 residues. The CDR3 sequence is CASSLSGGAGQLYQYF. CDR3 DNA: TGTGCCAGCAGCTTGAGCGGGGGGGCAGGACAATTATATCAGTATTTT. Full variable domain (rest looked up from reference TRBV7-2 and TRBJ2-3): GAGVSQSPSNKVTEKGKDVELRCDPISGHTALYWYRQSLGQGLEFLIYFQGNSAPDKSGLPSDRFSAERTGGSVSTLTIQRTQQEDSAVYLCASSLSGGAGQLYQYFGPGTRLTVL.

The chain carries TRBV5-1 and TRBJ2-7, with unresolved D. CDR3 length equals 14 residues. CDR1 and CDR2 from the germline V gene are SGHRS and YFSETQ. V was clipped by 0 bases and J by 2 bases, with 9 bases between them. CDR3 loop: CASSLVTETYEQYF. The CDR3, as DNA: TGCGCCAGCAGCTTGGTCACAGAGACCTACGAGCAGTACTTC.

The CDR3 is CSARGLTGVYQPQHF. CDR3 in DNA: TGCAGTGCTAGAGGGTTAACAGGGGTTTATCAGCCCCAGCATTTT. The chain links TRBV20-1 to TRBJ1-5; TRBD1 matches 7 bases. This CDR3 has 15 residues. V was clipped by 1 base and J by 5 bases; unmatched bases: 8. CDR1 is DFQATT, CDR2 SNEGSKA, per germline (reference sequence).

The V call is TRBV11-1, the J call TRBJ1-1; TRBD1 might be the D (5 bases). CDR1 SGHAT and CDR2 FQDESV come from the germline V gene (reference sequence). The V end lost 5 bases, the J end lost 7 bases, and 11 bases lay between the germline ends. This CDR3 spans 12 amino acids. For the CDR3, the DNA is TGTGCCAGCAGCCAGAGGGGCATTGAAGCTTTCTTT. This sequence encodes CASSQRGIEAFF.

The chain is built from TRBV6-2 or TRBV6-3 and TRBJ2-5; D not certain. The length of the CDR3 is 11 residues. Looked up from germline, CDR1 is MNHEY and CDR2 is SVGEGT. The germline V and J ends were trimmed by 5 bases and 7 bases, with 8 bases remaining between them. The CDR3 sequence: CASSTAVTQYF. The CDR3 region has the DNA TGTGCCAGCAGTACGGCCGTGACCCAGTACTTC.

The chain recombines TRBV9 with TRBJ2-6; no clear D gene. Trimming shortened V by 4 bases and J by 2 bases, and 10 bases separated the two germline ends. Germline V lookup: CDR1 SGDLS, CDR2 YYNGEE. The CDR3 contains 15 residues. CDR3 nucleotide sequence: TGTGCCAGCAGCCCCCGTAGCACTGGGGCCAACGTCCTGACTTTC. This gives the protein CASSPRSTGANVLTF. Full variable domain (rest looked up from reference TRBV9 and TRBJ2-6): DSGVTQTPKHLITATGQRVTLRCSPRSGDLSVYWYQQSLDQGLQFLIQYYNGEERAKGNILERFSAQQFPDLHSELNLSSLELGDSALYFCASSPRSTGANVLTFGAGSRLTVL.

This rearrangement joins TRBV4-2 to TRBJ2-3, with a tentative D call TRBD1 (6 bases). Germline assignment: CDR1 LGHNA and CDR2 YNFKEQ. Trimming removed 3 bases from V and 6 bases from J, with 19 bases in between. The CDR3 runs to 16 residues. This CDR3 reads CASSQSGTPEADTQYF. The CDR3 DNA is TGTGCCAGCAGCCAGTCAGGGACACCGGAGGCGGATACGCAGTATTTT.

This clonotype was counted once. The rearrangement uses TRBV4-2 and TRBJ1-2; D is unresolved. CDR1 is LGHNA, CDR2 YNFKEQ, per germline. V was cut by 1 base and J by 5 bases, with 2 bases left in between. This CDR3 spans 11 amino acids. The chain's CDR3 is CASSQVYGYTF. The CDR3 DNA is TGTGCCAGCAGCCAAGTGTATGGCTACACCTTC.

The chain recombines TRBV29-1 with TRBJ2-3; unclear D gene. The CDR3 loop spans 13 amino acids. Germline loops: CDR1 SQVTM, CDR2 ANQGSEA. V gave up 3 bases and J gave up 0 bases, with 7 bases separating them. The CDR3 loop reads CSVDPYSTDTQYF. CDR3 coding DNA: TGCAGCGTTGATCCTTATAGCACAGATACGCAGTATTTT.

This clonotype appeared a few times. J is TRBJ2-5 and V is TRBV29-1; D possibly corresponds to TRBD2 (5 bases). Trimming took 8 bases from V and 0 from J, leaving 10 bases between them. Germline V lookup: CDR1 SQVTM, CDR2 ANQGSEA. This CDR3 region has 12 residues. The CDR3 nucleotides read TGCAGCTCTGGGAGCTACCAAGAGACCCAGTACTTC. Amino acids: CSSGSYQETQYF.

This rearrangement joins TRBV6-5 to TRBJ2-5; D is undetermined. The CDR3 spans 15 residues. Trimming shortened V by 2 bases and J by 2 bases, and 12 bases separated the two germline ends. CDR1 MNHEY and CDR2 SVGAGI come from the germline V gene. Written as DNA, the CDR3 is TGTGCCAGCAGTTACGTTCGGCAGAGACAAGAGACCCAGTACTTC. Translation: CASSYVRQRQETQYF.

The V and J genes are TRBV12-3 or TRBV12-4 and TRBJ1-5; D perhaps matches TRBD1 (5 bases). V was cut by 5 bases and J by 1 base, with 9 bases left in between. This CDR3 is 14 amino acids long. The CDR3 region has the DNA TGTGCCAGCAGTAAAGACAGCAGCAATCAGCCCCAGCATTTT. It specifies CASSKDSSNQPQHF.

The chain carries TRBV7-2 and TRBJ2-3, with 12 bases aligning to TRBD2. Germline V CDR1 and CDR2: SGHTA, FQGNSA. J was trimmed by 6 bases and V by 6 bases; bases with no gene match: 10. The CDR3 runs to 16 residues. The CDR3 DNA reads TGTGCCAGCAGTTTACTAGCGGGGGGAGGCGCGGATACGCAGTATTTT. Its translation is CASSLLAGGGADTQYF.